Listed here is a single T cell receptor beta chain. In germline, CDR1 is SGHRS, CDR2 YFSETQ. The V and J ends lost 3 bases and 8 bases respectively, with 14 bases between them. This CDR3 spans 14 amino acids. Assay used: immunoSEQ multiplex PCR; TCRdb lists only in-frame clones, some missing. The profile covers about 120,000 clones, with 75% to 90% appearing a single time and approximately 1% taken by the ten largest. The data belong to a study of control samples from healthy donors and cancer patients. The source of this sequence is a woman between 50 and 59 years old with colorectal cancer. The source material was PBMCs. The chain couples TRBV5-1 to TRBJ1-4; possible D gene TRBD1, 6 bases. CDR3 coding DNA: TGCGCCAGCAGCTCTCAGGGGTTAAGCGAAAAACTGTTTTTT. Its translation is CASSSQGLSEKLFF.